The rows below give T cell receptor beta chains drawn from one sample of a study of T cell responses to AZD1222 COVID-19 vaccine. The data were produced by immunoSEQ multiplex PCR, yet TCRdb's version contains in-frame clones alone and is incomplete. The table records 100,000 to 150,000 clones, around 85% of them present only once. Sequenced material: peripheral blood, taken 28 days after the second AZD1222 dose. Receptors were obtained from an adult who received the AZD1222 COVID-19 vaccine. The CDR3 runs from the conserved cysteine through the conserved F or W. The D gene is left open where the match is weak.

>14|TRBV5-8|TRBD1|TRBJ1-5
CASTHRAGGGPQHF
TGTGCCAGCACCCACAGGGCAGGGGGGGGACCCCAGCATTTT
>14|TRBV6-2/TRBV6-3|TRBD2|TRBJ2-4
CASSHSGGRDIQYF
TGTGCCAGCAGCCATAGCGGGGGGCGGGACATTCAGTACTTC
>15|TRBV18|TRBD1|TRBJ2-7
CASSPGQGASLEQYF
TGTGCCAGCTCACCGGGACAGGGGGCTTCGCTCGAGCAGTACTTC
>13|TRBV2|TRBD1|TRBJ1-1
CASNLDRDAEAFF
TGTGCCAGCAACCTGGACAGGGACGCTGAAGCTTTCTTT
>12|TRBV29-1|.|TRBJ1-2
CSVDGIAYGYTF
TGCAGCGTTGACGGCATTGCCTATGGCTACACCTTC
>15|TRBV3-1/TRBV3-2|.|TRBJ1-3
CASSPRAGDGNTIYF
TGTGCCAGCAGCCCAAGGGCAGGGGACGGAAACACCATATATTTT
>13|TRBV4-1|.|TRBJ2-7
CASSQDLGLEQYF
TGCGCCAGCAGCCAAGATCTCGGGCTCGAGCAGTACTTC
>12|TRBV12-3/TRBV12-4|.|TRBJ1-2
CASSQGGYGYTF
TGTGCCAGCTCCCAAGGGGGCTATGGCTACACCTTC
>14|TRBV6-5|.|TRBJ1-2
CASSYSQGRVGYTF
TGTGCCAGCAGTTACTCACAGGGTAGGGTCGGCTACACCTTC
>12|TRBV6-2/TRBV6-3|.|TRBJ1-2
CASSNPQDGYTF
TGTGCCAGCAGTAACCCCCAAGATGGCTACACCTTC
>12|TRBV7-3|.|TRBJ2-1
CASSVSYNEQFF
TGTGCCAGCAGTGTTAGCTACAATGAGCAGTTCTTC
>14|TRBV3-1/TRBV3-2|.|TRBJ2-3
CASSPRRGADTQYF
TGTGCCAGCAGCCCCAGACGTGGGGCAGATACGCAGTATTTT
>14|TRBV19|TRBD1|TRBJ1-1
CATRGQGEGTEAFF
TGTGCCACCAGGGGCCAGGGGGAGGGCACTGAAGCTTTCTTT
>15|TRBV19|TRBD1|TRBJ1-3
CASTQGANSGNTIYF
TGTGCCAGTACCCAGGGGGCGAACTCTGGAAACACCATATATTTT
>16|TRBV5-1|.|TRBJ1-3
CASRPSAGTPGNTIYF
TGCGCCAGCAGGCCGAGCGCGGGCACCCCTGGAAACACCATATATTTT
>14|TRBV7-2|.|TRBJ1-6
CASRAPGGSSPLHF
TGTGCCAGCAGAGCTCCGGGGGGATCTTCACCCCTCCACTTT
>15|TRBV10-3|.|TRBJ2-2
CATTSTTTGTGELFF
TGTGCCACCACTTCAACCACTACTGGGACCGGGGAGCTGTTTTTT